This T cell receptor (beta chain) is from a study of T cell responses to AZD1222 COVID-19 vaccine. Study results and caveats: The donors showed a predominance of white British ancestry and of females, with possible underestimation of clonal diversity. Spike-specific TCRs gained breadth and depth after people received two AZD1222 doses. Researchers report vaccine-associated CD4 TCRs spanning spike, with dominance at 160-218 and 743-854.

Notes on this clone: Its target is unknown.

Clones were sequenced by immunoSEQ multiplex PCR, and TCRdb holds only the in-frame ones, with some missing. The table lists about 110,000 clones, around 87% of them singletons, with approximately 1.3% in the top ten. This CDR3 is 14 amino acids long. The ends lost 0 bases at V and 7 bases at J; junction bases unmatched: 4. The germline V gene has CDR1 SGHDT and CDR2 YYEEEE. The sequence came from an adult in good health. Specimen: peripheral blood, collected on day 0 of AZD1222 vaccination. The V call is TRBV5-6, the J call TRBJ2-4; 7 bases map to TRBD2. CDR3 coding DNA: TGTGCCAGCAGCTTGGCAGGGCGGGGGAACATTCAGTACTTC. As protein: CASSLAGRGNIQYF.